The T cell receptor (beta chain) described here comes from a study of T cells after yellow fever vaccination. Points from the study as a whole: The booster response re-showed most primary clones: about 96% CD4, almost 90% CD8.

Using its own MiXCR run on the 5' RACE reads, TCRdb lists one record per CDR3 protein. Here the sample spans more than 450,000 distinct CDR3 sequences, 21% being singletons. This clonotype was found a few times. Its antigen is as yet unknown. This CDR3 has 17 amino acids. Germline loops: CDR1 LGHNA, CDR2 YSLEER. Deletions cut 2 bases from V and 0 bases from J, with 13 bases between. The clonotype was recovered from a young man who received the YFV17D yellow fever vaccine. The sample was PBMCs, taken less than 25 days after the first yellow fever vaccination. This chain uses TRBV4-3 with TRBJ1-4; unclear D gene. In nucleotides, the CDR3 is TGCGCCAGCAGCCAATATCATCCGAAACCAACTAATGAAAAACTGTTTTTT. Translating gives CASSQYHPKPTNEKLFF.